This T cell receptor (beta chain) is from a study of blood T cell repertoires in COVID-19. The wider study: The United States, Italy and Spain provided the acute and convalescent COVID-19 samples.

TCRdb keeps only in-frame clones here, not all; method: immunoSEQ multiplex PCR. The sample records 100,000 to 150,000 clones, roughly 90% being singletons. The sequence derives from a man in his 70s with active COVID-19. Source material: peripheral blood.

The DNA for the CDR3 is TGTGCCAGCAGCTCCATAGGCCTAGCGGATACGCAGTATTTT. It is translated as CASSSIGLADTQYF. This chain connects TRBV9 to TRBJ2-3, with D possibly matching TRBD2 (6 bases). Looked up from germline, CDR1 is SGDLS and CDR2 is YYNGEE. The CDR3 is 14 amino acids. V was clipped by 4 bases and J by 6 bases, with 15 bases between them.